The present T cell receptor (beta chain) was sequenced within a study of control samples from healthy donors and cancer patients. Per the germline V gene, CDR1 is MNHEY and CDR2 is SMNVEV (reference sequence). With 2 bases removed from V and 4 bases from J, the gap between germline ends came to 14 bases. CDR3 length: 15 amino acids. This table comes from immunoSEQ multiplex PCR, and its TCRdb copy is limited to in-frame clones, with some not included. The repertoire includes roughly 100,000 clones, approximately 90% of them detected once, and roughly 0.9% sits in the top ten. V is TRBV27 and J is TRBJ1-1, with a possible D match to TRBD1 (5 bases). Sequenced input: blood. This receptor was identified in a woman in her twenties or thirties in good health. CDR3 DNA: TGTGCCAGCAGTTTAATCGCCCCAGGGAGCACTGAAGCTTTCTTT. Protein product: CASSLIAPGSTEAFF.